This T cell receptor beta chain emerged from a study of T-cell reconstitution after alpha-beta-depleted transplantation in children. This clonotype was found a few times. In germline, CDR1 is MNHEY, CDR2 SMNVEV (reference sequence). The CDR3 loop spans 17 amino acids. V lost 5 bases and J lost 1, with 19 bases in between. As it was prepared, the TCRbeta library received unique molecular identifiers. Each CDR3 protein gets one entry after TCRdb re-called the PCR reads with MiXCR. The table has 480,000 or so distinct CDR3 sequences, roughly a tenth seen once. V is TRBV27 and J is TRBJ2-3; D gene uncertain. This TCR was recovered from a child aged 2-15 years with inherited bone marrow failure, due to receive a stem cell transplant. This material consisted of PBMCs, taken before TCRalphabeta/CD19-depleted stem cell transplant. The DNA of the CDR3 is TGTGCCAGCAGTGAACCGACCCTCAGTTACGGCACAGATACGCAGTATTTT. Translated: CASSEPTLSYGTDTQYF.